Detailed here is one T cell receptor beta chain. In the original processing: From reference gene primer amplification, estimates of nucleated cell counts were derived. The table came from immunoSEQ multiplex PCR; TCRdb's copy has only in-frame clones and leaves some out. V and J calls plus clone size are reproduced from that table; the DNA served to infer D and trimming. The sample includes more than 400,000 clones, 80% to 90% of them seen just once. Looked up from germline, CDR1 is SEHNR and CDR2 is FQNEAQ (reference sequence). V dropped 6 bases and J dropped 3; count of bases not matched to a gene: 6. The length of the CDR3 is 16 residues. The sample originates from a study of blood T cell repertoires in COVID-19. Study-wide context: Nucleic acid was either cDNA or gDNA, and it came from T cells, B-cell-depleted T cells, or PBMCs.

This receptor was taken from a human donor in a cohort sampled during active COVID-19. J is TRBJ1-5 and V is TRBV7-9, with TRBD1 matching 12 bases. The material sequenced was peripheral blood. DNA of the CDR3: TGTGCCAGCAGAGACGGGACAGGGGGCAACAATCAGCCCCAGCATTTT. Encoded protein: CASRDGTGGNNQPQHF.